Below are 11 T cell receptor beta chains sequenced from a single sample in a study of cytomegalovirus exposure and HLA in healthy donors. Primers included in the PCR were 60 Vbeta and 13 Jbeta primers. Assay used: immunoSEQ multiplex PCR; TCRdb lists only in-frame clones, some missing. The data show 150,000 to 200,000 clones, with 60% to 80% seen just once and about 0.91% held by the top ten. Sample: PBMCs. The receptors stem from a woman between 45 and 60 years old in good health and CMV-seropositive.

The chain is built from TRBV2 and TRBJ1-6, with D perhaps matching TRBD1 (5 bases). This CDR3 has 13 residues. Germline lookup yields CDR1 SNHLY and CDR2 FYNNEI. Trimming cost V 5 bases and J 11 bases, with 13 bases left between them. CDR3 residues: CASSMPDNTPLHF. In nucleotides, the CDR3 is TGTGCCAGCAGTATGCCGGACAATACACCCCTCCACTTT. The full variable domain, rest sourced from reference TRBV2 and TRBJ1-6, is EPEVTQTPSHQVTQMGQEVILRCVPISNHLYFYWYRQILGQKVEFLVSFYNNEISEKSEIFDDQFSVERPDGSNFTLKIRSTKLEDSAMYFCASSMPDNTPLHFGNGTRLTVT.

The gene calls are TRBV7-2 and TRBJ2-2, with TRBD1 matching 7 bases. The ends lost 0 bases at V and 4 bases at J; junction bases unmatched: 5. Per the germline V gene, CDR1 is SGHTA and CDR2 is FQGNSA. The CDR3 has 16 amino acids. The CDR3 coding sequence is TGTGCCAGCAGCTTAGCATCCAGGGGGATCACCGGGGAGCTGTTTTTT. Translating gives CASSLASRGITGELFF.

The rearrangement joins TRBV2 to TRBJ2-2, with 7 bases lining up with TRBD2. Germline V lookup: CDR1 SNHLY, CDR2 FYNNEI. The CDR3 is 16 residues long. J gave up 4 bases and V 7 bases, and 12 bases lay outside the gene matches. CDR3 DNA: TGTGCCAGCACCCAAAAGGGGAGGGAAAGCACCGGGGAGCTGTTTTTT. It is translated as CASTQKGRESTGELFF.

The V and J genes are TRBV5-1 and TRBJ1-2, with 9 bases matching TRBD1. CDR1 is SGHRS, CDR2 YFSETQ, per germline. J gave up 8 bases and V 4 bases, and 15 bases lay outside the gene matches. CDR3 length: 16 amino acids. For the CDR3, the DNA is TGCGCCAGCAGCCCCGGTGGGGTGACAGGGGGATTGGGCTACACCTTC. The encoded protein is CASSPGGVTGGLGYTF.

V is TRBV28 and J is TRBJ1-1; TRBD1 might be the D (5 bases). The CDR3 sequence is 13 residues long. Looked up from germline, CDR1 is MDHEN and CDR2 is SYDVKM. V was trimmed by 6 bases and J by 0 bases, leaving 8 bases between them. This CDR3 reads CASSMTVNTEAFF. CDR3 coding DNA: TGTGCCAGCAGCATGACAGTGAACACTGAAGCTTTCTTT.

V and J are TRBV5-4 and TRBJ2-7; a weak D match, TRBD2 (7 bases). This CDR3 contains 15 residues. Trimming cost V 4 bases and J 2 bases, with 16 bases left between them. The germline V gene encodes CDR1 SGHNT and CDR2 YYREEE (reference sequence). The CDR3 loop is CASSPERGATYEQYF. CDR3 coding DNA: TGTGCCAGCAGCCCGGAACGGGGGGCTACCTACGAGCAGTACTTC.

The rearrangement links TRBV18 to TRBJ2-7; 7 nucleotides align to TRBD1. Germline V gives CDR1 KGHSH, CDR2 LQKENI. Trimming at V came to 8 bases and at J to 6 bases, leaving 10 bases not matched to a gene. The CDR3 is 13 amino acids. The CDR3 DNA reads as TGTGCCAGCCAAAGGGACAGCGCGTCCGAGCAGTACTTC. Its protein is CASQRDSASEQYF. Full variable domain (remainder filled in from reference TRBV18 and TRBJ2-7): NAGVMQNPRHLVRRRGQEARLRCSPMKGHSHVYWYRQLPEEGLKFMVYLQKENIIDESGMPKERFSAEFPKEGPSILRIQQVVRGDSAAYFCASQRDSASEQYFGPGTRLTVT.

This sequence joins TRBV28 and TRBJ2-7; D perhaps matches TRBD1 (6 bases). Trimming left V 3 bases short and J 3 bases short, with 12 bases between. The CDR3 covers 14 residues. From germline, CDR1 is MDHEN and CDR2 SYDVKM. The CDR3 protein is CASSFGQGLYEQYF. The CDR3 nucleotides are TGTGCCAGCAGTTTCGGGCAGGGGCTCTACGAGCAGTACTTC.

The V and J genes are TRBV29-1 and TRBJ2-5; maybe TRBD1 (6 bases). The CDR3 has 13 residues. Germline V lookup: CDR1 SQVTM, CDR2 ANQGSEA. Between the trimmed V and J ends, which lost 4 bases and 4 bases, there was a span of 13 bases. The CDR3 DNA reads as TGCAGCGTTGGGGGGACACGCGGAGAGACCCAGTACTTC. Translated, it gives CSVGGTRGETQYF.

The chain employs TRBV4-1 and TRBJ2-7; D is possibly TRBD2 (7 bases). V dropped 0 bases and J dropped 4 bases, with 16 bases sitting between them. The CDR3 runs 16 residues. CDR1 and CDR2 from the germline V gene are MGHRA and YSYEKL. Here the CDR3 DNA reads TGCGCCAGCAGCCAAGAGGAAGGGGGGGGCGGGTACGAGCAGTACTTC. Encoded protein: CASSQEEGGGGYEQYF.

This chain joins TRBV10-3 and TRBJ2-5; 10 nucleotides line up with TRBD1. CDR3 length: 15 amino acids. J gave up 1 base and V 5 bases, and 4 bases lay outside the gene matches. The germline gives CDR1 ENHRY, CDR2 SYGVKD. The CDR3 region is CAISTGQGGQETQYF. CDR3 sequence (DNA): TGTGCCATCAGTACTGGACAGGGGGGCCAAGAGACCCAGTACTTC.